This TCR beta chain was recovered during a study of T cell repertoires in cytomegalovirus infection. Study results and limitations: Public TCR beta family frequency separated CMV-and-HLA carriers, including in an independent cohort.

This clonotype was seen more than once but under ten times. The antigen remains unidentified. V lost 6 bases, J lost 11 bases, and 21 bases stayed unmatched. The CDR3 length is 16 residues. CDR1 is MNHGY, CDR2 SAAAGT, per germline. TCRdb re-called the reads with MiXCR, one entry per CDR3 protein. This table has around 300,000 distinct CDR3 sequences, 9% to 9.5% appearing once. This clonotype was sampled from a human donor in good health (CMV status not recorded). Some clones in this sample may be carry-over from other donors' samples. Sequenced sample: PBMCs. The chain employs TRBV6-8 and TRBJ1-1; the match to TRBD1 covers 7 bases. CDR3 DNA: TGTGCCAGCAGCATAGAACAGGGGACAAGTTCTGGCTGGGCTTTCTTT. This gives the protein CASSIEQGTSSGWAFF.